This TCR beta chain stems from a study of shared T cell receptors in the human thymus. Trimming pared 4 bases from V and 0 bases from J, leaving 15 bases between. CDR1 MNHEY and CDR2 SMNVEV come from the germline V gene (reference sequence). This CDR3 spans 17 amino acids. Sequenced by immunoSEQ multiplex PCR; TCRdb stores in-frame clones only, minus some. The table includes about 730,000 clones, around 85% detected once. These same records also appear under a second study, on human thymus T cells. That paper adds: Thymic tissue was derived from resections collected during corrective heart surgery.

Sequenced input: thymocytes. V usage is TRBV27 and J usage is TRBJ1-4, with D possibly being TRBD1 (5 bases). The TCR sequence derives from a girl less than two years old with a congenital heart defect. CDR3 sequence reads: CASSSRTQPSTNEKLFF. The CDR3 DNA reads as TGTGCCAGCAGTTCAAGGACACAGCCTTCAACTAATGAAAAACTGTTTTTT.